This record covers a single TCR beta chain. Its antigen remains unknown. These data originate in a study of response to subunit inactivated influenza vaccine. The germline V gene encodes CDR1 DFQATT and CDR2 SNEGSKA (reference sequence). This CDR3 contains 14 residues. Trimming took off 1 base at V and 4 bases at J, with 12 bases between the two ends. Study-wide findings and caveats: Each seasonal influenza vaccination recruits few new T cells, the authors suggested.

Via MiXCR, TCRdb re-called the RT-PCR reads, giving one row per CDR3 protein. The table lists over 800,000 distinct CDR3 sequences, roughly 20% of them singletons. The starting material was PBMCs from blood, obtained 5 days after vaccination. This sequence was found in a man between 50 and 59 years old who received an inactivated influenza vaccine. The chain uses TRBV20-1 and TRBJ2-3, with TRBD2 as a possible D gene (5 bases). CDR3 bases: TGCAGTGCTAGAGGCCCTAGCCCCCCAGATACGCAGTATTTT. This encodes CSARGPSPPDTQYF.